These T cell receptor beta chains were read from a single sample in a study of T and B cells in COVID-19 patients. TCRdb re-called the multiplex PCR reads through MiXCR, storing one row per CDR3 protein. The repertoire holds more than 20,000 distinct CDR3 sequences, roughly 33% seen once, with about 1.5% in the top ten. Sequencing was carried out using blood. The receptor source for this set is a human donor who had recovered from COVID-19. The CDR3 runs from the conserved cysteine through the conserved F or W. D genes are given only for firm matches. Rows give clone size only sometimes, using once, few, many, or a class for an expanded clone.

j_call v_call d_call clone_size cdr3_nt cdr3_aa
TRBJ2-3 TRBV12-3/TRBV12-4 TRBD2 NA TGTGCCAGCAGCCGGACTAGCGGGGGGCGGAGCACAGATACGCAGTATTTT CASSRTSGGRSTDTQYF
TRBJ2-5 TRBV15 TRBD1 NA TGTGCCACCAGCAGAGACCCGGGACAGGGCCAAGAGACCCAGTACTTC CATSRDPGQGQETQYF
TRBJ2-1 TRBV24-1 TRBD1 NA TGTGCCACCGGCGGACAGGGAATAAATGAGCAGTTCTTC CATGGQGINEQFF
TRBJ2-7 TRBV30 TRBD2 NA TGTGCCTGGAGGGCGACTAGCGGGAGCCGGAGCTCCTACGAGCAGTACTTC CAWRATSGSRSSYEQYF
TRBJ2-6 TRBV15 TRBD1 NA TGTGCCAGCAGTTTAGACAGGGTCTCTGGGGCCAACGTCCTGACTTTC CASSLDRVSGANVLTF
TRBJ2-1 TRBV29-1 NA medium-sized TGCAGCGTTGGAGAGAAAAGAGGATACAATGAGCAGTTCTTC CSVGEKRGYNEQFF
TRBJ2-7 TRBV19 TRBD1 many TGTGCCAGTAGTCTAGGGACAGGGTACTACGAGCAGTACTTC CASSLGTGYYEQYF
TRBJ2-3 TRBV5-6 TRBD1 NA TGTGCCAGCAGCTTGGTGGGACAGCACTATACGCAGTATTTT CASSLVGQHYTQYF
TRBJ1-2 TRBV7-2 TRBD1 NA TGTGCCAGCAGCTTAGCGTCTGGGACAGGGATCTATGGCTACACCTTC CASSLASGTGIYGYTF
TRBJ2-7 TRBV19 TRBD1 few TGTGCCAGTAGTAGGGACAGGGGGCCCTACGAGCAGTACTTC CASSRDRGPYEQYF
TRBJ2-1 TRBV6-5 NA NA TGTGCCAGCAGTTACTCAGGGACCCCTGAGCAGTTCTTC CASSYSGTPEQFF
TRBJ2-2 TRBV24-1 NA few TGTGCCACCAGTGTCAGGGACGGGGAGCTGTTTTTT CATSVRDGELFF
TRBJ2-2 TRBV12-3/TRBV12-4 NA few TGTGCCAGCAGTTTCTCCCAGAACACCGGGGAGCTGTTTTTT CASSFSQNTGELFF
TRBJ1-6 TRBV20-1 TRBD1 NA TGCAGTGCTAGAGCCCCAGGGGGCGCGAATTCACCCCTCCACTTT CSARAPGGANSPLHF
TRBJ2-5 TRBV7-2 NA NA TGTGCCAGCAGCTTTCGACAGGCTGAGAGACAAGAGACCCAGTACTTC CASSFRQAERQETQYF
TRBJ2-1 TRBV12-3/TRBV12-4 NA NA TGTGCCAGCAGGTTACATAGCGGAAGCTCCTACAATGAGCAGTTCTTC CASRLHSGSSYNEQFF
TRBJ1-2 TRBV6-1 NA many TGTGCCAGCAGTGAGGGAGGGTACGATGGCTACACCTTC CASSEGGYDGYTF
TRBJ2-2 TRBV6-6 TRBD1 many TGTGCCAGCAGTACAGGGGGTACGAACACCGGGGAGCTGTTTTTT CASSTGGTNTGELFF
TRBJ1-1 TRBV6-1 NA NA TGTGCCGGCCGGCAGGCGTTAGCATTGAACACTGAAGCTTTCTTT CAGRQALALNTEAFF
TRBJ1-3 TRBV6-5 NA NA TGTGCCAGCAGCTTAAGAACAGCTATTGACGGAAACACCATATATTTT CASSLRTAIDGNTIYF
TRBJ1-4 TRBV30 NA NA TGTGCCTGGAATAGGGCAAATGAAAAACTGTTTTTT CAWNRANEKLFF
TRBJ1-2 TRBV24-1 NA once TGTGCCACCAGTCAGGGTCTCGGCTATGGCTACACCTTC CATSQGLGYGYTF
TRBJ1-4 TRBV20-1 NA NA TGCAGTGCTAGAGATGGGCAGGGGAATGAAAAACTGTTTTTT CSARDGQGNEKLFF
TRBJ2-1 TRBV27 TRBD1 many TGTGCCAGCAGTTTCTCACAGGGGAAGGATGAGCAGTTCTTC CASSFSQGKDEQFF
TRBJ2-2 TRBV12-3/TRBV12-4 TRBD1 NA TGTGCCAGCAGAGGGACAGGGGAGAGCACCGGGGAGCTGTTTTTT CASRGTGESTGELFF
TRBJ2-3 TRBV13 TRBD2 few TGTGCCAGCAGTAGCGGGGGGGCTGTGGCAGATACGCAGTATTTT CASSSGGAVADTQYF
TRBJ2-2 TRBV6-1 NA few TGTGCCAGCAGTGAAGCCTGGGGACGGACGAACACCGGGGAGCTGTTTTTT CASSEAWGRTNTGELFF
TRBJ1-6 TRBV27 NA many TGTGCCAGCAGTTTATATTACAGGGCTGTTAGCTCACCCCTCCACTTT CASSLYYRAVSSPLHF
TRBJ2-1 TRBV27 NA many TGTGCCAGCAGTTCCTTGGGACTGTCCTACAATGAGCAGTTCTTC CASSSLGLSYNEQFF
TRBJ2-3 TRBV5-1 NA NA TGCGCCAGCAGCTGGGACCTTCTCACAGATACGCAGTATTTT CASSWDLLTDTQYF
TRBJ1-1 TRBV6-2/TRBV6-3 NA few TGTGCCAGCAGGCGGACAGTGAACACTGAAGCTTTCTTT CASRRTVNTEAFF
TRBJ2-7 TRBV15 TRBD1 many TGTGCCACCAGCTGGGATACAGGGGCGGACGAGCAGTACTTC CATSWDTGADEQYF
TRBJ1-5 TRBV6-2/TRBV6-3 NA NA TGTGCCACCCGAGACAGTAAGAATCAGCCCCAGCATTTT CATRDSKNQPQHF
TRBJ2-4 TRBV11-1 NA NA TGCGCCAGCAGCCAAGTATGGGGAAACATTCAGTACTTC CASSQVWGNIQYF
TRBJ1-1 TRBV28 NA NA TGTGCCAGCAGCCTAAGGCGGGTGAACACTGAAGCTTTCTTT CASSLRRVNTEAFF
TRBJ2-3 TRBV5-1 TRBD1 NA TGCGCCAGCAGCGGCGGACAGGGGGGTAAAACAGATACGCAGTATTTT CASSGGQGGKTDTQYF
TRBJ2-7 TRBV28 NA NA TGTGCCAGCAGGACCGGAGGTGGGTACGAGCAGTACTTC CASRTGGGYEQYF
TRBJ1-5 TRBV6-2/TRBV6-3 TRBD1 NA TGTGCCAGCAGTTACAGGGACAGGCCCCCCAATCAGCCCCAGCATTTT CASSYRDRPPNQPQHF
TRBJ2-2 TRBV24-1 TRBD1 few TGTGCCACCCGGGACAGTAACACCGGGGAGCTGTTTTTT CATRDSNTGELFF
TRBJ2-3 TRBV19 TRBD1 many TGTGCCAGTAGTCCAGGACAGGGGACAGATACGCAGTATTTT CASSPGQGTDTQYF
TRBJ1-6 TRBV5-1 NA once TGCGCCAGCAGCTTGGCCGCGGGGTCCTATAATTCACCCCTCCACTTT CASSLAAGSYNSPLHF
TRBJ1-2 TRBV4-3 NA few TGCGCCAGCAGCCAAGATAAAGGGTTCAGCTATGGCTACACCTTC CASSQDKGFSYGYTF
TRBJ2-7 TRBV5-4 TRBD2 NA TGTGCCAGCAGCTTTAGCGGGGGGATCCGCGAGCAGTACTTC CASSFSGGIREQYF
TRBJ2-7 TRBV5-6 TRBD1 NA TGTGCCAGCAGCTTGGTGGGGACAGGGGGGTACGAGCAGTACTTT CASSLVGTGGYEQYF
TRBJ2-7 TRBV20-1 NA NA TGCAGTGGGAATAGCGGCAATTCCTACGAGCAGTACTTC CSGNSGNSYEQYF
TRBJ2-1 TRBV6-6 NA NA TGTGCCAGCAGTTACTCTCCTGGGCCCTACAATGAGCAGTTCTTC CASSYSPGPYNEQFF
TRBJ1-6 TRBV19 NA many TGTGCCAGTAGTATTTCGTGGAATTCACCCCTCCACTTT CASSISWNSPLHF
TRBJ2-7 TRBV19 NA many TGTGCCACCCGGGGAGGACGGTCCTACGAGCAGTACTTC CATRGGRSYEQYF
TRBJ1-5 TRBV15 TRBD1 many TGTGCCACCAGCAGCAAGGACAGGGCAGGGCAGCCCCAGCATTTT CATSSKDRAGQPQHF
TRBJ1-3 TRBV12-3/TRBV12-4 TRBD1 NA TGTGCCAGCAGTTGGACAGGGTACCCTTCAGCCGGAAACACCATATATTTT CASSWTGYPSAGNTIYF
TRBJ2-7 TRBV27 TRBD2 many TGTGCCAGCAGTCCGCGCGGTAGCGGGGGGGCTTACGAGCAGTACTTC CASSPRGSGGAYEQYF
TRBJ2-2 TRBV18 NA few TGTGCCAGCTCACCTAGCGGGAACACCGGGGAGCTGTTTTTT CASSPSGNTGELFF
TRBJ1-4 TRBV5-6 NA few TGTGCCAGCAGCTCGACCTTGGACGGAGGACATGAAAAACTGTTTTTT CASSSTLDGGHEKLFF
TRBJ2-1 TRBV30 NA many TGTGCCTGGAGTGTTGGCGATTACAATGAGCAGTTCTTC CAWSVGDYNEQFF
TRBJ2-7 TRBV7-5 NA NA NA CISVPEAGTWEQYF
TRBJ1-1 TRBV6-2/TRBV6-3 NA NA TGTGCCAGCAGTACCCAGGGGTGGGCTGAAGCTTTCTTT CASSTQGWAEAFF
TRBJ2-3 TRBV7-9 TRBD1 NA TGTGCCAGCAGCTTAGGTATGACAGGGGGCACAGATACGCAGTATTTT CASSLGMTGGTDTQYF
TRBJ1-1 TRBV6-2/TRBV6-3 NA NA TGTGCCAGCACCTTCCGGGGGGTGGCCCTCGAGGCTTTCTTT CASTFRGVALEAFF
TRBJ2-1 TRBV12-3/TRBV12-4 NA few TGTGCCAGCAGTTTAGAGGACAGAGTCAATGAGCAGTTCTTC CASSLEDRVNEQFF